This T cell receptor (beta chain) is from a study of OX40 agonist ivuxolimab in advanced cancers. Study at large: While on treatment, patients had intravenous ivuxolimab at 0.01 to 10 mg/kg every 2 weeks.

From germline, CDR1 is MRHNA and CDR2 SNTAGT. This CDR3 is built from 14 residues. Trimming stripped 8 bases from V and 1 base from J, with 14 bases between. Autoimmune disease history or systemic immunosuppression disqualified patients. The timepoints at which blood was sampled were baseline, cycle 4 day 1, and cycle 7 day 1. TCRdb's copy holds only in-frame clones and misses some; the assay was immunoSEQ multiplex PCR. The data contain 20,000 to 25,000 clones, 60% to 85% of them singletons. The clonotype comes from an adult with an advanced solid tumor such as melanoma, head and neck, liver or kidney cancer. The starting material was CD4+ or CD8+ T cells sorted from blood, obtained in a trial of the OX40 agonist ivuxolimab. V usage is TRBV6-4 and J usage is TRBJ1-2, with TRBD1 as a possible D gene (6 bases). The CDR3 coding sequence is TGTGCCAGCCTTAGGACAGATCTTAACTATGGCTACACCTTC. Translation gives CASLRTDLNYGYTF.